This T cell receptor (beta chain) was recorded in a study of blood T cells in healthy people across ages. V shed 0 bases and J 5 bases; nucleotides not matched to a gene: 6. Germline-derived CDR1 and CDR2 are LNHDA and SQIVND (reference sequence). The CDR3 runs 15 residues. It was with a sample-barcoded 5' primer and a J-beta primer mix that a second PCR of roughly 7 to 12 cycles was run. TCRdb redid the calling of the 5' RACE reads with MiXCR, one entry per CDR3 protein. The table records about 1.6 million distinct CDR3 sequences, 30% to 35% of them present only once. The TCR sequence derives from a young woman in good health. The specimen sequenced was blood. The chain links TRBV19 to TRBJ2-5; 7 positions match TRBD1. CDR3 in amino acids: CASSIERGRLETQYF. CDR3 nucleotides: TGTGCCAGTAGTATAGAGAGGGGGCGACTGGAGACCCAGTACTTC. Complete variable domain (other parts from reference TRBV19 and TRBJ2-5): DGGITQSPKYLFRKEGQNVTLSCEQNLNHDAMYWYRQDPGQGLRLIYYSQIVNDFQKGDIAEGYSVSREKKESFPLTVTSAQKNPTAFYLCASSIERGRLETQYFGPGTRLLVL.